This T cell receptor beta chain was sequenced in a study of shared clonotypes between healthy human individuals. The CDR3 is 13 residues long. Germline CDR1 and CDR2: LNHDA and SQIVND (reference sequence). The V and J ends lost 5 bases and 7 bases respectively, with 11 bases between them. Concerning this clone itself: No antigen is known for it.

Profiled with immunoSEQ multiplex PCR; TCRdb holds only in-frame clones, not every one. The data show 1.4 million or so clones, approximately 98.5% seen once. Broader study findings: Non-shared clonotypes were found to have lower generation probabilities than the clonotypes that were shared by all four of the sorted-subset donors. Sequencing depth was predicted to influence how clonotypes are shared among donors.

This TCR derives from a young man in good health. The sequenced material came from naive CD4+ T cells sorted from blood. Sample subset: CD45RA+ positively selected. The chain has TRBV19 and TRBJ2-2, with D possibly TRBD2 on 5 matching bases. In DNA form, the CDR3 reads TGTGCCAGTAGTGGAGGAGGCTACGGGGAGCTGTTTTTT. This gives the protein CASSGGGYGELFF.